This T cell receptor (beta chain) was captured by sequencing in a study of regulatory and conventional T cells in breast cancer (dated by TCRdb to about 2015). From a lookup of the germline V gene, CDR1 and CDR2 are MNHEY and SVGAGI. V gives up 0 bases and J gives up 6 bases, and the segment between their germline ends measures 6 bases. Spanning cysteine to phenylalanine, the CDR3 consists of 13 amino acids. CDR3 DNA only is kept here, 39 bases in frame from base 1. Library generation was performed with PCR. The sequencing machine was a 454 GS FLX Titanium. TCRdb ran its own pipeline on the public reads, namely fastp trimming at Q25 and MiXCR clone calling, and kept in-frame beta chains. Each entry is one CDR3 protein sequence, shown with its most common DNA and genes. The sample table lists about 1,200 distinct CDR3 sequences, roughly two fifths of them with a count of one. Over 15% of the sample is held by the ten biggest clonotypes.

About this clonotype: The specificity of this receptor is unknown. Per-base qualities were not stored, and no clone one base away is much larger.

The source is a female donor with breast cancer. The sequenced material came from regulatory T cells from blood. The V and J segments used are TRBV6-5 and TRBJ2-1; the D segment could be TRBD2, given 5 matching bases. The CDR3 reads CASSYSRANEQFF. DNA sequence: TGTGCCAGCAGTTACTCGAGGGCCAATGAGCAGTTCTTC.